This note documents a single T cell receptor beta chain sequence. No antigen is known for it. V dropped 3 bases and J dropped 4 bases, with 9 bases sitting between them. In germline, CDR1 is SEHNR, CDR2 FQNEAQ (reference sequence). This CDR3 has 14 residues. The study drew the donors from its roughly 110-subject validation cohort, separate from the approximately 700-subject first cohort. This sample stems from a study of cytomegalovirus exposure and HLA in healthy donors. Study-level background: It was reported in a later analysis that the same platform had been used for the 90 to 150 validation repertoires as for the roughly 710 first-cohort repertoires. Study findings and constraints: Cytomegalovirus-associated TCR beta chains were listed, numbering 150 to 200. Reports credit the classifier with highly specific, highly sensitive diagnosis of cytomegalovirus status.

Generated by immunoSEQ multiplex PCR, the TCRdb table keeps only in-frame clones and is missing some. The sample shows some 41,000 clones, 80% to 95% of them seen only once. The sequenced material came from PBMCs. V usage is TRBV7-9 and J usage is TRBJ1-4; no definite D call. This TCR was recovered from a woman under 30 in good health and CMV-seronegative. The CDR3 reads CASSFSNGNEKLFF. The DNA for the CDR3 is TGTGCCAGCAGCTTCTCCAACGGTAATGAAAAACTGTTTTTT.